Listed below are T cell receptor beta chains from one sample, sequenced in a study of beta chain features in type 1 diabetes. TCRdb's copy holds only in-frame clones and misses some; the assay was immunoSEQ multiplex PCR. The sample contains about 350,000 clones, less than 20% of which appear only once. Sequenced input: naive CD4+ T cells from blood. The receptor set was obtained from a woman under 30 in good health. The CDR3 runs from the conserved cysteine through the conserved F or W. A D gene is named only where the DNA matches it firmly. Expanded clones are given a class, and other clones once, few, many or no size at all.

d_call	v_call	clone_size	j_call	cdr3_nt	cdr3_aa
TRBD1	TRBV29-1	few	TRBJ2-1	TGCAGCGTTGTGGGACAGGGCTTTGAGCAGTTCTTC	CSVVGQGFEQFF
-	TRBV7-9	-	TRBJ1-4	TGTGCCAGCAGCCGACAGACAACTAATGAAAAACTGTTTTTT	CASSRQTTNEKLFF
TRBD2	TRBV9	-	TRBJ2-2	TGTGCCAGCAGCAAGGCGGGGGGCAGGGAGCTGTTTTTT	CASSKAGGRELFF
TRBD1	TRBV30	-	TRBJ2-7	TGTGCCTCTAGAGGGACAGGGAGTATCGAGCAGTACTTC	CASRGTGSIEQYF
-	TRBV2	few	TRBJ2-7	TGTGCCAGCAGGGAGGAGGCGATCTCCTACGAGCAGTACTTC	CASREEAISYEQYF
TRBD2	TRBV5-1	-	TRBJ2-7	TGCGCCAGCAGCTTGTTAGCGGGAGTCTACGAGCAGTACTTC	CASSLLAGVYEQYF
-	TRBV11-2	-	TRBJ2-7	TGTGCCAGCAGCTTACGCAGGGCGGGAGAGCAGTACTTC	CASSLRRAGEQYF
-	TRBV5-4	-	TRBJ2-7	TGTGCCAGCAGCCGTGGTTCCGGCCGGGGTGGATACGAGCAGTACTTC	CASSRGSGRGGYEQYF
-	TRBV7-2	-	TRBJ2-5	TGTGCCAGCAGCTTAGCGAGTGAAGAGACCCAGTACTTC	CASSLASEETQYF
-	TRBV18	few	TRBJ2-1	TGTGCCAGCTCACCGAGCCCCTTGAGCTCCTACAATGAGCAGTTCTTC	CASSPSPLSSYNEQFF
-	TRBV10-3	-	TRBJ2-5	TGTGCCATCAGTGATTATATCGGGACACTCCAAGAGACCCAGTACTTC	CAISDYIGTLQETQYF
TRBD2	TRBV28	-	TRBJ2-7	TGTGCCAGCAGTCCCCCCGGACTAGCGGGCTCCTACGAGCAGTACTTC	CASSPPGLAGSYEQYF
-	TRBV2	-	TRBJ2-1	TGTGCCAGCAATCAGGGGACCTCCTACAATGAGCAGTTCTTC	CASNQGTSYNEQFF
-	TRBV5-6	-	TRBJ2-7	TGTGCCAGCAGCTTACTTAGCTCCTACGAGCAGTACTTC	CASSLLSSYEQYF
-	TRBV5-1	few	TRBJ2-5	TGCGCCAGCAGCTTGCGGCGGGAGACCCAGTACTTC	CASSLRRETQYF
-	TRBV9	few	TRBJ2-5	TGTGCCAGCAGCGTAGCACTCCTCCAAGAGACCCAGTACTTC	CASSVALLQETQYF